One and the same sample provided the 17 T cell receptor beta chains below, sequenced in a study of T cells after yellow fever vaccination. TCRdb passed the 5' RACE reads through MiXCR, listing each CDR3 protein once. The profile covers fewer than 350,000 distinct CDR3 sequences, with approximately 4% appearing a single time and just under 20% taken by the ten largest. Sequenced here: PBMCs, sampled 15 days after the yellow fever booster vaccination. The source of these receptors is a man aged 18-30 years who received the YFV17D yellow fever vaccine.

The chain links TRBV27 to TRBJ1-4; TRBD1 is a possible D gene (5 bases). Trimming took off 3 bases at V and 8 bases at J, with 22 bases between the two ends. The germline V gene has CDR1 MNHEY and CDR2 SMNVEV (reference sequence). The CDR3 has 17 amino acids. CDR3 residues: CASSLGPLGQLEEKLFF. The CDR3 DNA reads TGTGCCAGCAGTTTGGGACCCTTGGGGCAGCTGGAAGAAAAACTGTTTTTT.

This clonotype was found many times. Germline is not matched at one junction end, which may reflect a read error. V usage is TRBV5-1 and J usage is TRBJ2-5; D is uncertain. The germline V gene has CDR1 SGHRS and CDR2 YFSETQ. This CDR3 has 11 residues. The CDR3 DNA reads as TGTGCCAGCAGCGCGCAAGAGACCCAGTACTTC. This sequence encodes CASSAQETQYF.

Many counts were recorded for this clonotype. The rearrangement joins TRBV20-1 to TRBJ2-1, with 11 bases lining up with TRBD2. There are 14 residues in the CDR3. Germline values: CDR1 DFQATT, CDR2 SNEGSKA (reference sequence). The ends lost 8 bases at V and 10 bases at J; junction bases unmatched: 13. The CDR3 is CSTLSGGARREQFF. The DNA of the CDR3 is TGCAGTACCCTTAGCGGGGGGGCCAGAAGAGAGCAGTTCTTC.

This clonotype was recorded at least ten times. The chain uses TRBV7-6 and TRBJ1-5; no clear D gene. The CDR3 is made up of 16 amino acids. V dropped 0 bases and J dropped 1 base, with 10 bases sitting between them. Germline V gene data show CDR1 as SGHVS and CDR2 as FNYEAQ. The CDR3, as DNA: TGTGCCAGCAGCTTAGCCAGCGCAGAGAGCAATCAGCCCCAGCATTTT. Translated: CASSLASAESNQPQHF.

The chain recombines TRBV15 with TRBJ1-5; 7 bases agree with TRBD1. CDR1 and CDR2 from the germline V gene are LNHNV and YYDKDF (reference sequence). There are 16 residues in the CDR3. Trimming removed 0 bases from V and 3 bases from J; junction bases left unmatched: 5. CDR3: CATSRDMGTDNQPQHF. The CDR3 DNA sequence: TGTGCCACCAGCAGAGATATGGGGACAGACAATCAGCCCCAGCATTTT.

The V gene is TRBV11-2, the J gene TRBJ2-1; 11 nucleotides match TRBD1. Unmatched junction bases numbered 4, after V lost 5 bases and J lost 1 base. Germline-derived CDR1 and CDR2 are SGHAT and FQNNGV. The CDR3 loop spans 16 amino acids. The CDR3 nucleotides read TGTGCCAGCAGCCCAAGGGACAGGGGGTCCTACAATGAGCAGTTCTTC. It specifies CASSPRDRGSYNEQFF.

This clonotype was counted at least ten times. The chain recombines TRBV20-1 with TRBJ2-4, with D perhaps TRBD2 (6 bases). V was pared by 0 bases and J by 3 bases, with 9 bases between. The CDR3 runs to 14 residues. The germline V gene encodes CDR1 DFQATT and CDR2 SNEGSKA (reference sequence). The CDR3 nucleotides are TGCAGTGCTAGAGAAGGTAGCGGCAAAAACATTCAGTACTTC. Its translation: CSAREGSGKNIQYF.

The table lists this clonotype with a few counts. The V and J genes are TRBV20-1 and TRBJ2-1, with 9 positions matching TRBD2. The CDR3 has 14 amino acids. CDR1 and CDR2 from the germline V gene are DFQATT and SNEGSKA (reference sequence). Trimming cost V 5 bases and J 5 bases; bases outside gene matches: 7. The CDR3 region has the DNA TGCAGTGCTTTTAGCGGGGGACCTCACAATGAGCAGTTCTTC. Amino acids: CSAFSGGPHNEQFF.

This clonotype was counted ten times or more. The chain couples TRBV24-1 to TRBJ2-5, with D perhaps matching TRBD2 (6 bases). The V gene lost 7 bases and the J gene lost 5 bases, with 13 bases spanning the gap. The CDR3 runs to 13 residues. Germline V CDR1 and CDR2: KGHDR, SFDVKD. CDR3 sequence reads: CATRRTGEETQYF. The DNA of the CDR3 is TGTGCCACCAGACGAACGGGGGAGGAGACCCAGTACTTC.

This clonotype was detected a few times. V is TRBV7-3 and J is TRBJ1-2; 7 bases agree with TRBD1. This CDR3 contains 15 residues. CDR1 is SGHTA, CDR2 FQGTGA, per germline. V lost 4 bases to trimming and J lost 8 bases; unmatched junction nucleotides: 13. CDR3: CASSSGSDRAEGYTF. For the CDR3, the DNA is TGTGCCAGCAGCTCTGGGAGTGACAGGGCCGAAGGCTACACCTTC.

This clonotype was detected many times. The rearrangement joins TRBV7-2 to TRBJ1-1; D uncertain. Germline lookup yields CDR1 SGHTA and CDR2 FQGNSA. This CDR3 has 11 residues. V lost 7 bases and J lost 5, with 8 bases in between. CDR3 nucleotide sequence: TGTGCCAGCATCAAAGGGACTGAAGCTTTCTTT. Translation: CASIKGTEAFF.

This clonotype was counted many times. At one boundary the junction diverges from the germline segment, which might be a read error. The chain uses TRBV7-9 and TRBJ2-1; no clear D gene. This CDR3 contains 9 residues. Germline V lookup: CDR1 SEHNR, CDR2 FQNEAQ (reference sequence). The CDR3, as DNA: TGTGCCAGCAGCCCCCCCCATGATTTC. It yields the protein CASSPPHDF. The full variable domain, its missing parts supplied by reference TRBV7-9 and TRBJ2-1, is DTGVSQNPRHKITKRGQNVTFRCDPISEHNRLYWYRQTLGQGPEFLTYFQNEAQLEKSRLLSDRFSAERPKGSFSTLEIQRTEQGDSAMYLCASSPPHDFGPGTRLTVL.

The chain employs TRBV5-5 and TRBJ1-5, with D possibly TRBD1 on 6 matching bases. The germline V gene encodes CDR1 SGHKS and CDR2 YYEKEE (reference sequence). The CDR3 length is 16 residues. Trimming stripped 4 bases from V and 2 bases from J, with 16 bases between. CDR3 in amino acids: CASSPLGGIRNQPQHF. In DNA, the CDR3 is TGTGCCAGCAGCCCTCTAGGGGGGATACGCAATCAGCCCCAGCATTTT.

This clonotype has a handful of counts. The V gene is TRBV6-1, the J gene TRBJ2-2, with TRBD2 identical over 8 bases. J was trimmed by 5 bases and V by 7 bases; bases with no gene match: 15. CDR3 length equals 17 residues. In germline, CDR1 is MNHNS, CDR2 SASEGT. This CDR3 is CASKVWRGASSTGELFF. CDR3 nucleotide sequence: TGTGCCAGCAAAGTTTGGCGGGGGGCCTCGAGTACCGGGGAGCTGTTTTTT.

This clonotype was recorded at least ten times. The rearrangement joins TRBV12-3 or TRBV12-4 to TRBJ1-1; 7 nucleotides line up with TRBD1. The CDR3 is 14 residues long. Losses at the gene ends were 2 bases for V and 4 bases for J; bases not matched to a gene: 4. The chain's CDR3 is CASSLRQGFTEAFF. CDR3 nucleotide sequence: TGTGCCAGCAGTTTAAGACAGGGCTTCACTGAAGCTTTCTTT.

This clonotype came up a few times. This chain connects TRBV5-1 to TRBJ1-4; unclear D gene. Trimming left V 1 base short and J 8 bases short, with 12 bases between. The V gene's germline CDR1 is SGHRS and CDR2 YFSETQ. The CDR3 runs to 14 residues. The CDR3 DNA reads TGCGCCAGCAGCTTGTCGACTGTGAGGGAAAAACTGTTTTTT. It encodes CASSLSTVREKLFF.

The chain joins TRBV7-8 to TRBJ2-1, with 10 bases identical to TRBD2. CDR1 and CDR2 from the germline V gene are SGHVS and FQNEAQ. The CDR3 has 18 amino acids. The junction had 14 bases not matched to a gene; V was cut back by 4 bases and J by 5 bases. The chain's CDR3 is CASSSRVAGGDINNEQFF. In DNA, the CDR3 is TGTGCCAGCAGCTCCCGAGTAGCGGGGGGCGATATAAACAATGAGCAGTTCTTC.